This T cell receptor (beta chain) was sequenced for a study of regulatory T cells in long-lasting Graves disease. General study points: Persistent disease was associated with favored TRBV28 usage and with favored use of TRBJ1-2 and TRBJ2-5. The study found lower TCR diversity in persistent Graves' patients than in newly diagnosed ones.

This clonotype was counted a few times. Its antigen is undetermined. Researchers made TCR beta libraries by using iRepertoire HTBI primers and running Arm-PCR on CDR3 regions. TCRdb reprocessed the multiplex PCR reads with MiXCR, giving one entry per CDR3 protein. The table includes hundreds of thousands of distinct CDR3 sequences, less than 25% detected once. V lost 7 bases to trimming and J lost 0 bases, with 19 bases between them. CDR1 and CDR2 (germline): SQVTM, ANQGSEA. The CDR3 is made up of 16 amino acids. Sample time point: persistent/refractory GD, antithyroid drugs over 5 years with positive TRAb. Following extraction of RNA from PBMCs, that RNA was used to make the TCR library. Staff took roughly 9 milliliters of peripheral blood and put it into EDTA tubes.

The gene calls are TRBV29-1 and TRBJ2-1; D is unresolved. The receptor was derived from a female donor with Graves disease. The source was peripheral blood mononuclear cells (PBMCs), collected when the disease was refractory, from a patient treated with antithyroid drugs. CDR3 protein: CSAPTPSSSSYNEQFF. CDR3 nucleotide sequence: TGCAGCGCCCCTACCCCCTCTTCGAGCTCCTACAATGAGCAGTTCTTC.